These T cell receptor beta chains were read from a single sample in a study of blood T cell repertoires in COVID-19. Produced via immunoSEQ multiplex PCR; TCRdb's table is partial and in-frame only. The sample includes 55,000 to 60,000 clones, about 85% of them seen just once. Sequencing input: peripheral blood. The receptors were sampled from a middle-aged man with active COVID-19. The conserved cysteine and the conserved F or W are not part of the CDR3 here.

V	J	CDR3
TRBV6-5	TRBJ1-5	ASSQLSGPPQH
TRBV11-2	TRBJ2-3	ASSPSGDTQY
TRBV3-1/TRBV3-2	TRBJ2-1	ASSLGLAPAEQF
TRBV6-5	TRBJ2-1	ASSRSYNEQF
TRBV12-3/TRBV12-4	TRBJ1-1	ASRTGGTEAF
TRBV2	TRBJ2-5	ASSSLLADKIGD
TRBV18	TRBJ2-5	ASSGEFQETQY
TRBV4-1	TRBJ2-3	ASSQVGLRTDTQY
TRBV10-2	TRBJ1-5	ASSEPEGAREHQPQH
TRBV5-6	TRBJ1-3	ASSVGGVRLGDTIY
TRBV3-1/TRBV3-2	TRBJ1-2	ASSQQLYGYT
TRBV12-5	TRBJ1-6	ASGSYRELNSPLH
TRBV7-2	TRBJ1-4	ASSLEGEKLF
TRBV18	TRBJ1-4	ASSPATGGKLF
TRBV2	TRBJ2-1	ASREGLAGGEQF
TRBV11-2	TRBJ1-5	ASSLDWRQGAYNSNQPQH
TRBV6-5	TRBJ1-2	ASTILGTGGGYT
TRBV7-9	TRBJ2-2	ASSSVSPSGSSTGELF
TRBV28	TRBJ1-6	ASRIQTGGWDSPLH
TRBV5-4	TRBJ1-2	ASSPSTGNYGYT
TRBV3-1/TRBV3-2	TRBJ2-7	ASSHGGTYEQY
TRBV4-1	TRBJ1-2	ASSQEEAGQRYYGYT
TRBV27	TRBJ2-7	ASRRMQGGFLEY
TRBV12-3/TRBV12-4	TRBJ1-1	ASSFRGPSEAF
TRBV7-9	TRBJ1-1	ASSLGGQGPTEAF
TRBV5-1	TRBJ2-1	ASSLSGPRGGTWSNEQF
TRBV27	TRBJ1-1	ASSLVRGRNTEAF
TRBV10-3	TRBJ2-7	ATYSGFGHTEQY
TRBV28	TRBJ1-1	ASNTGGFEAF
TRBV11-2	TRBJ1-4	ASSLLGGSNEKLF
TRBV9	TRBJ2-6	ASSGIPGANVLT
TRBV27	TRBJ2-1	ASRIASSSYNEQF
TRBV5-4	TRBJ2-3	ASSPGLDSTDTQY
TRBV7-2	TRBJ1-4	ASSFIGGLGEKLF
TRBV18	TRBJ2-7	ASSEVAGGLYEQY
TRBV5-1	TRBJ2-2	ASSPLTGANTGELF
TRBV27	TRBJ2-5	ATSFIAGEEETQY
TRBV27	TRBJ2-7	ASSLLTPPYEQY
TRBV19	TRBJ1-3	ASSILRGTGKSSGNTIY
TRBV4-2	TRBJ2-1	ASSQGGRAYNEQF
TRBV11-2	TRBJ2-3	ASSLAGNLNTQY
TRBV10-2	TRBJ1-4	ASGRTGNANEKLF
TRBV28	TRBJ2-1	ASSLGQVLYNEQF
TRBV19	TRBJ1-2	ASSPTSSPDGYT
TRBV15	TRBJ2-5	ATSRPGTGGETQY